These 22 T cell receptor beta chains originate from one sample sequenced in a study of T cells in localized non-small cell lung cancer. Repertoires were generated with immunoSEQ multiplex PCR, while TCRdb's copy carries only in-frame clones and drops some. The table lists 50,000 to 55,000 clones, around nine tenths of them singletons, with 16% in the top ten. This material consisted of PBMCs, taken before any cancer treatment. The origin of the receptors is a female donor with stage II lung adenocarcinoma.

The chain employs TRBV27 and TRBJ2-2, with D possibly TRBD1 on 5 matching bases. Per the germline V gene, CDR1 is MNHEY and CDR2 is SMNVEV (reference sequence). V was cut by 4 bases and J by 0 bases, with 9 bases left in between. The CDR3 contains 15 residues. CDR3 in DNA: TGTGCCAGCAGTTGGGGCGGCGCGAACACCGGGGAGCTGTTTTTT. It is translated as CASSWGGANTGELFF.

The rearrangement links TRBV5-4 to TRBJ1-4; D gene ambiguous. The V and J ends lost 0 bases and 4 bases respectively, with 13 bases between them. The length of the CDR3 is 16 residues. Germline V lookup: CDR1 SGHNT, CDR2 YYREEE (reference sequence). CDR3: CASSLGVDGSNEKLFF. The CDR3 nucleotides read TGTGCCAGCAGCTTGGGAGTGGACGGAAGTAATGAAAAACTGTTTTTT.

V gene TRBV19 combines with J gene TRBJ2-3; 11 positions match TRBD2. The CDR3 has 16 residues. The V gene end was trimmed by 5 bases and the J gene end by 1 base; junction bases not matched to a gene: 5. Germline V lookup: CDR1 LNHDA, CDR2 SQIVND (reference sequence). Here the CDR3 reads CASSVTSGTRTDTQYF. For the CDR3, the DNA is TGTGCCAGTAGTGTGACTAGCGGGACACGCACAGATACGCAGTATTTT.

This rearrangement joins TRBV27 to TRBJ2-5, with D possibly TRBD1 on 6 matching bases. Trimming removed 8 bases at V and 4 bases at J, with 14 bases between. The CDR3 extends over 13 amino acids. Germline V gene data show CDR1 as MNHEY and CDR2 as SMNVEV (reference sequence). The CDR3 DNA sequence: TGTGCCAGCCACAGGGTTGGGGGAGAGACCCAGTACTTC. Its translation: CASHRVGGETQYF.

The V call is TRBV5-4, the J call TRBJ2-3; D gene ambiguous. From germline, CDR1 is SGHNT and CDR2 YYREEE (reference sequence). The V and J ends lost 4 bases and 6 bases respectively, with 9 bases between them. This CDR3 has 12 amino acids. As DNA, the CDR3 is TGTGCCAGCAGCCGCATCGGGGATACGCAGTATTTT. Its protein is CASSRIGDTQYF.

CDR3 in DNA: TGTGCCAGCAGCTTGGCGGGACGCACAGATACGCAGTATTTT. Translated: CASSLAGRTDTQYF. V is TRBV7-2 and J is TRBJ2-3, with D maybe TRBD2 (6 bases). This CDR3 comprises 14 residues. The germline CDR1 and CDR2 sequences are SGHTA and FQGNSA. Deletions cut 3 bases from V and 1 base from J, with 8 bases between. The full variable domain, its missing parts supplied by reference TRBV7-2 and TRBJ2-3, is GAGVSQSPSNKVTEKGKDVELRCDPISGHTALYWYRQSLGQGLEFLIYFQGNSAPDKSGLPSDRFSAERTGGSVSTLTIQRTQQEDSAVYLCASSLAGRTDTQYFGPGTRLTVL.

Comment on this clone: This sample also contains other DNA sequences that code for the same CDR3. This chain joins TRBV5-1 and TRBJ2-1; no clear D. CDR3 length: 12 residues. Germline assignment: CDR1 SGHRS and CDR2 YFSETQ. The ends were cut back, 1 base at V and 7 bases at J, with 6 bases in the middle. CDR3 region: CASSLPSNEQFF. The CDR3 nucleotides read TGCGCCAGCAGCTTGCCGAGTAATGAGCAGTTCTTC.

This chain joins TRBV4-1 and TRBJ2-1; D might be TRBD2 (6 bases). The CDR3 runs to 16 residues. CDR1 and CDR2 (germline): MGHRA, YSYEKL. V shed 0 bases and J shed 3 bases, with 12 bases lying between them. CDR3 loop: CASSQDVGGVYNEQFF. DNA of the CDR3: TGCGCCAGCAGCCAAGATGTCGGGGGTGTCTACAATGAGCAGTTCTTC.

The CDR3 region has the DNA TGTGCCAGCTCACGGCCGGAGTATCAAGAGACCCAGTACTTC. Translation: CASSRPEYQETQYF. V and J are TRBV18 and TRBJ2-5; D uncertain. The germline V gene has CDR1 KGHSH and CDR2 LQKENI. The CDR3 consists of 14 residues. Trimming left V 4 bases short and J 2 bases short, with 11 bases between.

J is TRBJ1-1 and V is TRBV7-2; 7 bases map to TRBD1. The J segment lost 1 base and the V segment lost 6 bases, leaving 8 bases of the junction unmatched. The CDR3 sequence is 15 residues long. Germline V gene data show CDR1 as SGHTA and CDR2 as FQGNSA. CDR3 sequence: CASRRDRAENTEAFF. The CDR3 DNA follows: TGTGCCAGCAGAAGGGACAGAGCTGAGAACACTGAAGCTTTCTTT.

This clone was picked up a small number of times. The chain employs TRBV2 and TRBJ1-2; no firm D call. The CDR3 is 12 amino acids. Trimming removed 6 bases at V and 6 bases at J, with 11 bases between. The germline V gene has CDR1 SNHLY and CDR2 FYNNEI. CDR3 DNA: TGTGCCAGCAGGCCCAGGTCGAATGGCTACACCTTC. Translated, it gives CASRPRSNGYTF.

The V call is TRBV19, the J call TRBJ1-2; D is ambiguous. Trimming took off 7 bases at V and 8 bases at J, with 17 bases between the two ends. Germline CDR1 LNHDA, CDR2 SQIVND (reference sequence). The CDR3 totals 13 residues. This chain's CDR3 is CASTTRRRIGYTF. CDR3 nucleotide sequence: TGTGCCAGTACCACTAGACGACGGATAGGCTACACCTTC. Based on the CDR3 plus reference TRBV19 and TRBJ1-2, the full variable domain is DGGITQSPKYLFRKEGQNVTLSCEQNLNHDAMYWYRQDPGQGLRLIYYSQIVNDFQKGDIAEGYSVSREKKESFPLTVTSAQKNPTAFYLCASTTRRRIGYTFGSGTRLTVV.

The chain's CDR3 is CAWNPGGNTIYF. Here the CDR3 DNA reads TGTGCCTGGAATCCGGGAGGAAACACCATATATTTT. The chain joins TRBV30 to TRBJ1-3; unclear D gene. Germline assignment: CDR1 GTSNPN and CDR2 SVGIG (reference sequence). V was pared by 4 bases and J by 4 bases, with 8 bases between. The CDR3 runs to 12 residues. The full variable domain, rest sourced from reference TRBV30 and TRBJ1-3, is SQTIHQWPATLVQPVGSPLSLECTVEGTSNPNLYWYRQAAGRGLQLLFYSVGIGQISSEVPQNLSASRPQDRQFILSSKKLLLSDSGFYLCAWNPGGNTIYFGEGSWLTVV.

The genes are TRBV10-3 and TRBJ1-1; D is possibly TRBD1 (5 bases). V was pared by 0 bases and J by 5 bases, with 10 bases between. The CDR3 covers 14 residues. Germline CDR1 reads ENHRY; CDR2 reads SYGVKD. The CDR3 nucleotides read TGTGCCATCAGTGAGTCTGGGGGGGAAACTGAAGCTTTCTTT. Translation: CAISESGGETEAFF.

This clone rates as medium-sized. The chain couples TRBV25-1 to TRBJ2-2; 9 bases are a match to TRBD1. Germline-derived CDR1 and CDR2 are MGHDK and SYGVNS. The J segment lost 3 bases and the V segment lost 5 bases, leaving 4 bases of the junction unmatched. The length of the CDR3 is 15 residues. The CDR3 loop reads CASSNRDRDTGELFF. The CDR3 nucleotides are TGTGCCAGCAGTAATCGGGACAGGGACACCGGGGAGCTGTTTTTT.

The rearrangement joins TRBV6-1 to TRBJ2-1; 7 nucleotides match TRBD1. Germline V CDR1 and CDR2: MNHNS, SASEGT. V shed 9 bases, J shed 3 bases, and the junction held 11 bases outside the gene matches. The length of the CDR3 is 15 residues. CDR3 nucleotides: TGTGCCAGTCGTACAGGGGTAGTACTCTACAATGAGCAGTTCTTC. Translating gives CASRTGVVLYNEQFF.

The genes are TRBV15 and TRBJ1-3, with D tentatively TRBD1 (6 bases). CDR1 and CDR2 (germline): LNHNV, YYDKDF (reference sequence). The CDR3 is 16 amino acids. Trimming took 5 bases from V and 3 from J, leaving 17 bases between them. CDR3 nucleotides: TGTGCCACCAGCGAATCCACAGGGCTATATGGAAACACCATATATTTT. This codes for CATSESTGLYGNTIYF.

The rearrangement links TRBV29-1 to TRBJ1-1; 8 bases align to TRBD1. CDR1 is SQVTM, CDR2 ANQGSEA, per germline. The junction had 5 bases not matched to a gene; V was cut back by 7 bases and J by 1 base. The CDR3 totals 13 residues. CDR3 sequence: CSGKQGENTEAFF. DNA for the CDR3: TGCAGCGGGAAACAGGGGGAGAACACTGAAGCTTTCTTT.

V and J are TRBV9 and TRBJ2-3; D ambiguous. Trimming took 7 bases from V and 5 from J, leaving 5 bases between them. CDR3 length equals 10 residues. CDR1 and CDR2 (germline): SGDLS, YYNGEE. This chain's CDR3 is CASAGDTQYF. The CDR3 bases are TGTGCCAGCGCAGGAGATACGCAGTATTTT.

To note about this clone: Germline is not matched at one junction end, which may reflect a read error. The chain uses TRBV10-3 and TRBJ2-7; TRBD2 agrees at 7 bases. CDR1 and CDR2 from the germline V gene are ENHRY and SYGVKD. This CDR3 comprises 11 residues. For the CDR3, the DNA is TGTGCCATCAGTGAGCGGGGGGTTAAGGACTTC. It encodes CAISERGVKDF.

This clone occurred once. CDR3 in DNA: TGTGCCAGCAGTTTTGACGGGGGACCCCAAGAGACCCAGTACTTC. Protein sequence: CASSFDGGPQETQYF. The chain joins TRBV11-2 to TRBJ2-5; weak D call: TRBD2 (6 bases). There are 15 residues in the CDR3. The V gene lost 6 bases and the J gene lost 1 base, with 15 bases spanning the gap. Germline V gives CDR1 SGHAT, CDR2 FQNNGV.

This clone came up a few times. The chain has TRBV6-6 and TRBJ1-1; D is ambiguous. Germline V gives CDR1 MNHNY, CDR2 SVGAGI (reference sequence). CDR3 size: 12 residues. Between the trimmed V and J ends, which lost 6 bases and 0 bases, there was a span of 5 bases. The CDR3 is CASSPLNTEAFF. CDR3 sequence (DNA): TGTGCCAGCAGCCCTCTGAACACTGAAGCTTTCTTT.